One sample yielded the 27 T cell receptor beta chains listed below, sequenced in a study of blood T cell repertoires in COVID-19. The protocol was immunoSEQ multiplex PCR, while the TCRdb copy is restricted to in-frame clones and leaves out a portion. The table records over 110,000 clones, just under 80% of them present only once. Sequencing was done on a sample of peripheral blood. The receptors shown here come from a woman aged 60-75 years with acute or convalescent COVID-19.

This rearrangement joins TRBV10-3 to TRBJ1-1; tentative D call: TRBD1 (6 bases). CDR1 and CDR2 from the germline V gene are ENHRY and SYGVKD. The V end was cut by 10 bases, the J end by 1 base, with 10 bases between. CDR3 size: 12 residues. The DNA of the CDR3 is TGTGCCAGAGGACAGACGAACACTGAAGCTTTCTTT. Its translation is CARGQTNTEAFF.

This clone was found once. The chain uses TRBV7-9 and TRBJ2-5, with D hard to call. The V end was cut by 5 bases, the J end by 2 bases, with 9 bases between. Germline CDR1 and CDR2: SEHNR and FQNEAQ (reference sequence). There are 13 residues in the CDR3. The CDR3 loop reads CASSKLIQETQYF. In DNA, the CDR3 is TGTGCCAGCAGCAAGCTCATACAAGAGACCCAGTACTTC.

This clone has just one count. The chain joins TRBV27 to TRBJ1-3; D gene uncertain. Trimming shortened V by 0 bases and J by 0 bases, and 6 bases separated the two germline ends. Per the germline V gene, CDR1 is MNHEY and CDR2 is SMNVEV (reference sequence). This CDR3 region has 15 residues. The CDR3 protein is CASSLSAVSGNTIYF. As DNA, the CDR3 is TGTGCCAGCAGTTTATCGGCGGTCTCTGGAAACACCATATATTTT.

The rearrangement uses TRBV27 and TRBJ2-7; TRBD2 might be the D (6 bases). The CDR3 length is 13 residues. The germline V and J ends were trimmed by 6 bases and 3 bases, with 12 bases remaining between them. Germline lookup yields CDR1 MNHEY and CDR2 SMNVEV (reference sequence). The CDR3 loop is CASRPGLHYEQYF. In DNA, the CDR3 is TGTGCCAGCAGGCCCGGACTACACTACGAGCAGTACTTC.

This chain links TRBV28 with TRBJ2-3; D not certain. CDR3 size: 11 residues. V was cut by 2 bases and J by 8 bases, with 5 bases left in between. Per germline, CDR1 MDHEN and CDR2 SYDVKM. The CDR3 loop reads CASSLGGTQYF. In nucleotides, the CDR3 is TGTGCCAGCAGTTTAGGCGGTACGCAGTATTTT.

The V call is TRBV12-3 or TRBV12-4, the J call TRBJ2-3; no definite D call. V was trimmed by 6 bases and J by 3 bases, leaving 7 bases between them. This CDR3 has 12 residues. The DNA for the CDR3 is TGTGCCAGCAGGAGAAGAACAGATACGCAGTATTTT. Translating it yields CASRRRTDTQYF.

The chain couples TRBV11-1 to TRBJ2-5, with 11 bases identical to TRBD1. The CDR3 is 15 residues long. Germline values: CDR1 SGHAT, CDR2 FQDESV (reference sequence). After removal of 5 bases from V and 6 bases from J, the junction contained 8 bases not matched to a gene. CDR3 residues: CASSPRGQGVQTQYF. For the CDR3, the DNA is TGTGCCAGCAGCCCAAGGGGACAGGGGGTACAGACCCAGTACTTC.

The chain carries TRBV6-2 or TRBV6-3 and TRBJ2-4, with 8 bases that match TRBD2. CDR3 size: 15 residues. With V trimmed by 4 bases and J by 2 bases, 4 bases remained unmatched. CDR1 is MNHEY and CDR2 is SVGEGT in the germline V gene. CDR3: CASSSAGATKNIQYF. In nucleotides, the CDR3 is TGTGCCAGCAGTTCAGCGGGAGCGACCAAAAACATTCAGTACTTC.

This chain links TRBV5-1 with TRBJ2-3; D is unclear. CDR1 and CDR2 from the germline V gene are SGHRS and YFSETQ. The CDR3 has 16 amino acids. Trimming left V 1 base short and J 5 bases short, with 17 bases between. The CDR3 protein is CASSLWAAQPRDTQYF. The DNA of the CDR3 is TGCGCCAGCAGCTTGTGGGCAGCCCAACCGAGAGATACGCAGTATTTT.

This clone was observed once. This chain joins TRBV7-9 and TRBJ1-4; 8 bases map to TRBD1. The CDR3 covers 16 residues. CDR1 and CDR2 (germline): SEHNR, FQNEAQ (reference sequence). V dropped 3 bases and J dropped 7; count of bases not matched to a gene: 10. CDR3 nucleotide sequence: TGTGCCAGCAGCTTGCTACAGGGGGAATGGGGTGAAAAACTGTTTTTT. This translates into CASSLLQGEWGEKLFF. Variable domain in full (rest from reference TRBV7-9 and TRBJ1-4): DTGVSQNPRHKITKRGQNVTFRCDPISEHNRLYWYRQTLGQGPEFLTYFQNEAQLEKSRLLSDRFSAERPKGSFSTLEIQRTEQGDSAMYLCASSLLQGEWGEKLFFGSGTQLSVL.

The chain couples TRBV6-5 to TRBJ1-6; D uncertain. Germline CDR1 and CDR2: MNHEY and SVGAGI. The CDR3 sequence is 14 residues long. V gave up 4 bases and J gave up 8 bases, with 12 bases separating them. Here the CDR3 reads CASSLAPRDSPLHF. CDR3 DNA: TGTGCCAGCAGTTTAGCTCCTCGGGATTCACCCCTCCACTTT.

The chain links TRBV21-1 to TRBJ1-5; TRBD1 reflects the table's D call only, with no check against the DNA. TRBV21-1 represents a pseudogene. The length of the CDR3 is 16 residues. CDR3 nucleotides: TGTGCCAGCAGCAAAAGGACAGGTTCCGGCAATCAGCCCCAGCATTTT. It specifies CASSKRTGSGNQPQHF.

The chain couples TRBV10-3 to TRBJ2-1; 8 bases align to TRBD2. The J segment lost 4 bases and the V segment lost 4 bases, leaving 6 bases of the junction unmatched. Germline-derived CDR1 and CDR2 are ENHRY and SYGVKD. The CDR3 contains 15 residues. DNA of the CDR3: TGTGCCATCAGTGCGGGACTAGGGGGATACAATGAGCAGTTCTTC. This codes for CAISAGLGGYNEQFF.

The chain links TRBV27 to TRBJ2-7; the match to TRBD2 covers 8 bases. The J segment lost 4 bases and the V segment lost 2 bases, leaving 1 base of the junction unmatched. Germline CDR1 is MNHEY and CDR2 is SMNVEV (reference sequence). The CDR3 totals 13 residues. CDR3 in DNA: TGTGCCAGCAGTTTAAGCGGGAGTTACGAGCAGTACTTC. Translating gives CASSLSGSYEQYF.

The chain carries TRBV4-1 and TRBJ2-3; D might be TRBD2 (5 bases). V was clipped by 0 bases and J by 4 bases, with 17 bases between them. The CDR3 loop spans 17 amino acids. Looked up from germline, CDR1 is MGHRA and CDR2 is YSYEKL. CDR3 DNA: TGCGCCAGCAGCCAAGATGGAAGGGAGCGGATCCCAGATACGCAGTATTTT. Translation: CASSQDGRERIPDTQYF.

The chain combines TRBV11-2 with TRBJ2-7; 8 bases map to TRBD1. The CDR3 is made up of 15 amino acids. The germline CDR1 and CDR2 sequences are SGHAT and FQNNGV. With 3 bases clipped from V and 4 bases from J, the junction kept 8 bases outside the gene matches. CDR3 in DNA: TGTGCCAGCAGCTTTGGGCAGGGGGCCTTTTACGAGCAGTACTTC. It codes for CASSFGQGAFYEQYF.

This clone was observed at least ten times. This rearrangement joins TRBV27 to TRBJ1-1, with a tentative D call TRBD1 (5 bases). The CDR3 runs 14 residues. Trimming pared 0 bases from V and 4 bases from J, leaving 9 bases between. Germline V gene data show CDR1 as MNHEY and CDR2 as SMNVEV (reference sequence). The CDR3 sequence is CASSLSSGGTEAFF. CDR3 in DNA: TGTGCCAGCAGTTTATCATCCGGGGGCACTGAAGCTTTCTTT.

This clone was observed a single time. The CDR3 region has the DNA TGTGCCAGCAGTCTAGGGACTAGAGGAGGCGAGCAGTACTTC. The encoded protein is CASSLGTRGGEQYF. The V gene is TRBV9, the J gene TRBJ2-7, with 8 positions matching TRBD2. With 5 bases clipped from V and 6 bases from J, the junction kept 10 bases outside the gene matches. The CDR3 loop spans 14 amino acids. The V gene's germline CDR1 is SGDLS and CDR2 YYNGEE.

This rearrangement joins TRBV5-4 to TRBJ1-2, with D perhaps TRBD1 (6 bases). The CDR3 contains 15 residues. Germline-derived CDR1 and CDR2 are SGHNT and YYREEE (reference sequence). V was shortened by 1 base and J by 3 bases, with 13 bases between the two germline ends. The CDR3 nucleotides read TGTGCCAGCAGCTTGCCCCGAGGGGGTGACTATGGCTACACCTTC. It codes for CASSLPRGGDYGYTF.

The CDR3 sequence: CASSFLAGGVHNEQFF. CDR3 DNA: TGTGCCAGCAGTTTCCTTGCAGGGGGTGTACACAATGAGCAGTTCTTC. The chain couples TRBV27 to TRBJ2-1, with 7 bases matching TRBD1. V lost 3 bases and J lost 5; bases outside the gene matches: 10. Germline V CDR1 and CDR2: MNHEY, SMNVEV (reference sequence). The CDR3 has 16 amino acids.

The J gene is TRBJ1-5, the V gene TRBV30; TRBD1 matches 8 bases. Germline loops: CDR1 GTSNPN, CDR2 SVGIG (reference sequence). This CDR3 has 15 amino acids. V trimming: 2 bases; J trimming: 1 base; junction bases outside the gene matches: 4. The CDR3 bases are TGTGCCTGGAGTTCAGGGGGCTGGAGCAATCAGCCCCAGCATTTT. Residues: CAWSSGGWSNQPQHF.

This chain links TRBV7-9 with TRBJ1-4; D is unresolved. This CDR3 has 13 residues. Germline V gives CDR1 SEHNR, CDR2 FQNEAQ (reference sequence). The V and J ends lost 1 base and 8 bases respectively, with 8 bases between them. The CDR3 loop reads CASSLGAVEKLFF. The CDR3 coding sequence is TGTGCCAGCAGCTTAGGGGCTGTAGAAAAACTGTTTTTT. The whole variable domain, remainder taken from reference TRBV7-9 and TRBJ1-4, is DTGVSQNPRHKITKRGQNVTFRCDPISEHNRLYWYRQTLGQGPEFLTYFQNEAQLEKSRLLSDRFSAERPKGSFSTLEIQRTEQGDSAMYLCASSLGAVEKLFFGSGTQLSVL.

A single count supports this clone. The genes are TRBV11-3 and TRBJ2-7, with TRBD1 matching over 8 bases. With V trimmed by 6 bases and J by 0 bases, 7 bases remained unmatched. The CDR3 extends over 15 amino acids. CDR1 SGHNT and CDR2 YENEEA come from the germline V gene. The CDR3 nucleotides read TGTGCCAGCAGTCATGGACAGGGAGCCTCCTACGAGCAGTACTTC. Translating it yields CASSHGQGASYEQYF.

The rearrangement joins TRBV27 to TRBJ2-1; D ambiguous. Trimming took 4 bases from V and 0 from J, leaving 4 bases between them. Germline assignment: CDR1 MNHEY and CDR2 SMNVEV (reference sequence). The CDR3 extends over 13 amino acids. CDR3 bases: TGTGCCAGCAGTTCGAGCTCCTACAATGAGCAGTTCTTC. Translation gives CASSSSSYNEQFF.

The chain recombines TRBV28 with TRBJ1-1; maybe TRBD1 (5 bases). Deletions cut 1 base from V and 6 bases from J, with 18 bases between. Germline CDR1 MDHEN, CDR2 SYDVKM. This CDR3 region has 16 residues. CDR3 amino acids: CASSLYPTRTPPEAFF. The CDR3 nucleotides read TGTGCCAGCAGTTTATATCCCACCCGGACACCGCCTGAAGCTTTCTTT.

The chain combines TRBV28 with TRBJ2-7; D perhaps matches TRBD2 (5 bases). The CDR3 loop spans 13 amino acids. Trimming took 6 bases from V and 13 from J, leaving 22 bases between them. Germline loops: CDR1 MDHEN, CDR2 SYDVKM. CDR3 bases: TGTGCCAGCAGACCTAGCTTCCGAACATCCCACTACTTC. This codes for CASRPSFRTSHYF.

The chain employs TRBV7-9 and TRBJ1-5, with D perhaps TRBD1 (5 bases). V dropped 4 bases and J dropped 4 bases, with 23 bases sitting between them. The CDR3 contains 18 residues. Germline V gene sequence: CDR1 SEHNR, CDR2 FQNEAQ (reference sequence). In DNA, the CDR3 is TGTGCCAGCAGCTCCAAGGGGAGGGGACCGCTGCGGAATCAGCCCCAGCATTTT. It yields the protein CASSSKGRGPLRNQPQHF.